This TCR beta chain comes out of a study of T cell responses to AZD1222 COVID-19 vaccine. Background on the study: Both about-4-week and about-12-week second-dose recipients were combined. The study's findings and limits: In a largely white British group with more females than males, clonal diversity was possibly underestimated. Baseline testing showed seropositivity in only five to seven AZD1222 recipients. Following two doses of AZD1222, Spike-specific TCR breadth and depth rose.

Germline values: CDR1 MNHNS, CDR2 SASEGT. The CDR3 is 15 amino acids. Losses at the gene ends were 2 bases for V and 4 bases for J; bases not matched to a gene: 1. Profiled with immunoSEQ multiplex PCR; TCRdb holds only in-frame clones, not every one. The sample has 95,000 or so clones, about 88% seen once. With respect to this clone: Its antigen remains unidentified. The same CDR3 is also encoded by other DNA sequences in this sample.

The sequence derives from an adult in good health. The sample consisted of peripheral blood, taken on day 0 of AZD1222 vaccination. This chain joins TRBV6-1 and TRBJ2-3, with TRBD2 identical over 12 bases. Here the CDR3 reads CASSETSGGPDTQYF. In DNA, the CDR3 is TGTGCCAGCAGTGAAACTAGCGGGGGGCCAGATACGCAGTATTTT.